Listed below are T cell receptor beta chains from one sample, sequenced in a study of blood T cell repertoires in COVID-19. The table came from immunoSEQ multiplex PCR; TCRdb's copy has only in-frame clones and leaves some out. The data show approximately 400,000 clones, 91% seen once. Sequences were obtained from PBMCs or T cells enriched from blood (not recorded which). The receptors shown here come from a woman aged 40 to 50 who had been exposed to COVID-19. The conserved cysteine and the conserved F or W are not part of the CDR3 here. The D gene is left open where the match is weak. Some rows have no size entry. The others give once, few or many, or a class for an expanded clone.

length: 14; D: .; J: TRBJ1-1; size: .; V: TRBV19; CDR3: ASTDETGIMNTEAF
length: 12; D: .; J: TRBJ2-7; size: .; V: TRBV6-4; CDR3: ASSPTGQSDEQY
length: 13; D: TRBD2; J: TRBJ2-7; size: few; V: TRBV6-2/TRBV6-3; CDR3: ASSYDGTSGYEQY
length: 12; D: .; J: TRBJ2-7; size: .; V: TRBV6-1; CDR3: ASSDQGSVYEQY
length: 11; D: .; J: TRBJ2-7; size: .; V: TRBV7-6; CDR3: ASSRGLSYEQY
length: 16; D: TRBD1; J: TRBJ1-2; size: .; V: TRBV9; CDR3: ASTRGAGQGAQGYGYT
length: 13; D: TRBD1; J: TRBJ2-5; size: .; V: TRBV5-1; CDR3: ASSRGTGGRETQY
length: 10; D: TRBD1; J: TRBJ1-1; size: .; V: TRBV28; CDR3: ASSSGQGKAF
length: 12; D: TRBD1; J: TRBJ1-1; size: .; V: TRBV18; CDR3: ASSYRQGNTEAF
length: 12; D: .; J: TRBJ1-2; size: .; V: TRBV19; CDR3: ASSMAGGGDGYT
length: 9; D: .; J: TRBJ2-7; size: .; V: TRBV5-6; CDR3: ASSLTYEQY
length: 11; D: .; J: TRBJ1-4; size: .; V: TRBV5-6; CDR3: ASSFPGDEKLF
length: 11; D: .; J: TRBJ2-6; size: .; V: TRBV7-8; CDR3: ASSYTFGTYLT
length: 13; D: .; J: TRBJ2-7; size: .; V: TRBV11-2; CDR3: ASSLRGGGTYEQY
length: 11; D: .; J: TRBJ1-1; size: once; V: TRBV3-1/TRBV3-2; CDR3: ASSQVETAEAF
length: 12; D: TRBD1; J: TRBJ1-2; size: .; V: TRBV7-2; CDR3: ASSPWTGGGGYT
length: 13; D: .; J: TRBJ1-1; size: .; V: TRBV7-9; CDR3: ASSLLGEMNTEAF
length: 15; D: TRBD2; J: TRBJ2-1; size: few; V: TRBV19; CDR3: ASTPGLAGGPNPEQF
length: 16; D: TRBD2; J: TRBJ2-7; size: once; V: TRBV7-2; CDR3: ASSLWATISGRAYEQY
length: 16; D: TRBD1; J: TRBJ2-6; size: once; V: TRBV6-2/TRBV6-3; CDR3: ASSPQGARNSGANVLT
length: 14; D: TRBD2; J: TRBJ2-3; size: once; V: TRBV6-1; CDR3: ASSEQAGDFKNTQY
length: 13; D: .; J: TRBJ1-5; size: .; V: TRBV19; CDR3: ASSIEGARGQPQH
length: 11; D: .; J: TRBJ1-5; size: .; V: TRBV27; CDR3: ASSLTYNQPQH
length: 13; D: TRBD2; J: TRBJ2-2; size: once; V: TRBV6-5; CDR3: ASSYAGVGLGELF
length: 12; D: TRBD2; J: TRBJ2-2; size: once; V: TRBV5-6; CDR3: ASSAGVGLRELF
length: 14; D: .; J: TRBJ2-7; size: .; V: TRBV27; CDR3: ASKGGLAGLSYEQY
length: 15; D: TRBD1; J: TRBJ1-5; size: .; V: TRBV19; CDR3: ASSTETGNRGNQPQH
length: 12; D: TRBD1; J: TRBJ2-1; size: few; V: TRBV11-3; CDR3: ASRRTGGYNEQF
length: 14; D: TRBD1; J: TRBJ1-6; size: .; V: TRBV2; CDR3: ASSEEGQGLRSPLH
length: 13; D: TRBD1; J: TRBJ1-6; size: .; V: TRBV7-2; CDR3: ASSFPDRDRSPLH
length: 11; D: .; J: TRBJ1-2; size: few; V: TRBV5-4; CDR3: ASSPQDSYGYT
length: 12; D: .; J: TRBJ1-6; size: .; V: TRBV11-2; CDR3: ASSFKGDNSPLH
length: 15; D: TRBD1; J: TRBJ2-5; size: .; V: TRBV7-9; CDR3: ASSRLGQGDYQETQY
length: 11; D: TRBD2; J: TRBJ2-1; size: .; V: TRBV5-1; CDR3: ASSAGGTGEQF
length: 10; D: .; J: TRBJ2-7; size: .; V: TRBV3-1/TRBV3-2; CDR3: ASSSRNYEQY
length: 12; D: TRBD1; J: TRBJ1-5; size: .; V: TRBV30; CDR3: AWSGQGAYQPQH
length: 10; D: .; J: TRBJ1-2; size: .; V: TRBV12-3/TRBV12-4; CDR3: ASSRMNYGYT
length: 10; D: TRBD2; J: TRBJ2-2; size: .; V: TRBV24-1; CDR3: ATSGGSGMLF
length: 15; D: TRBD1; J: TRBJ2-7; size: few; V: TRBV27; CDR3: ASSLLWAGQGNYEQY
length: 13; D: TRBD1; J: TRBJ1-1; size: .; V: TRBV30; CDR3: AWSYGQGSDTEAF